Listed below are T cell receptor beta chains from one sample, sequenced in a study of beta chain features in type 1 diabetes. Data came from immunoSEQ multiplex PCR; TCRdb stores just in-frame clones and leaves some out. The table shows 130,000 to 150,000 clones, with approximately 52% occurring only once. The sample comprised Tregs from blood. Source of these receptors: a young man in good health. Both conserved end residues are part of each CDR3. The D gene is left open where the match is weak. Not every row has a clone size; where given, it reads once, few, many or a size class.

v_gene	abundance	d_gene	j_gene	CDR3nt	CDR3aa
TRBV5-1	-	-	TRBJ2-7	TGCGCCAGCAGCTCGTCGTACGAGCAGTACTTC	CASSSSYEQYF
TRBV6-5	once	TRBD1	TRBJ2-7	TGTGCCAGCAGCAGGGACAGGGTTTTCCACGAGCAGTACTTC	CASSRDRVFHEQYF
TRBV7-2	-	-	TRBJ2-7	TGTGCCAGCAGTTTAACTCTATTATACGAGCAGTACTTC	CASSLTLLYEQYF
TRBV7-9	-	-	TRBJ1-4	TGTGCCAGCAGCCTTAGATCGGCAGGGGCACCGGAGGAAAAACTGTTTTTT	CASSLRSAGAPEEKLFF
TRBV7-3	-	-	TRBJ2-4	TGTGCCAGCAGCTCACAGGGTGGCATTCAGTACTTC	CASSSQGGIQYF
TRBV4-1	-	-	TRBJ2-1	TGCGCCAGCAGCCAAGTCGGGAGCTCCTACAATGAGCAGTTCTTC	CASSQVGSSYNEQFF
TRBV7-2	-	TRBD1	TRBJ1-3	TGTGCCAGCAGCCTATACGGGACAGGGACGCGAAACACCATATATTTT	CASSLYGTGTRNTIYF
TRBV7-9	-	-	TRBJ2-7	TGTGCCAGCAGCTTGTCCGAGTACGAGCAGTACTTC	CASSLSEYEQYF
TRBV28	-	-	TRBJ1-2	TGTGCCAGCAGTTTAGGAAATGCGGGCCCCACGCGCCAGCAGCCCTATGGCTACACCTTC	CASSLGNAGPTRQQPYGYTF
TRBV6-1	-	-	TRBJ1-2	TGTGCCAGCAGTGAGGGGGGGTACTATGGCTACACCTTC	CASSEGGYYGYTF
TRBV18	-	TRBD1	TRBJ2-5	TGTGCCAGCTCACAAAGGACAGGGGACCAAGAGACCCAGTACTTC	CASSQRTGDQETQYF
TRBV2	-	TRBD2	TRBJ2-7	TGTGCCAGCAGCTGGACTAGCGGGCACTACGAGCAGTACTTC	CASSWTSGHYEQYF
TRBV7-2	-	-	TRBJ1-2	TGTGCCAGCAGCTTACGGGGGATTAGGGATCTATATGGCTACACCTTC	CASSLRGIRDLYGYTF
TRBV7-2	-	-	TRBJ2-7	TGTGCCAGCAGCTTAGTGGCAGGTGGTAGCGAGCAGTACTTC	CASSLVAGGSEQYF
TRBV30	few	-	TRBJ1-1	TGTGCCTGGAGTACCGGGGGAAACACTGAAGCTTTCTTT	CAWSTGGNTEAFF
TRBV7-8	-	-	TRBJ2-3	TGTGCCAGCAGCTTAGGTAGAGGAGATACGCAGTATTTT	CASSLGRGDTQYF
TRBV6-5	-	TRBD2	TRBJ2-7	TGTGCCAGCAGTTACGTTGGGGGAGGGCTTCGCGAGCAGTACTTC	CASSYVGGGLREQYF
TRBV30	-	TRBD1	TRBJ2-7	TGTGCCGGGAACCCGACAGGGGGCGACTCCTACGAGCAGTACTTC	CAGNPTGGDSYEQYF
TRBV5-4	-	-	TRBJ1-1	TGTGCCAGCAGCTTTGGCCCCGAAGCTTTCTTT	CASSFGPEAFF
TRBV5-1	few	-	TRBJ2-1	TGCGCCAGCAGCTTGGGTTTCGACAGCTACAATGAGCAGTTCTTC	CASSLGFDSYNEQFF
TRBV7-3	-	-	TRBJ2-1	TGTGCCAGCAGCCCTAGACGGTACAATGAGCAGTTCTTC	CASSPRRYNEQFF
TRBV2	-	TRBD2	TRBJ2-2	TGTGCCAGCAGTTGGCGGGAGGGCCGGTCCGGGGAGCTGTTTTTT	CASSWREGRSGELFF
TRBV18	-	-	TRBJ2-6	TGTGCCAGCTCACCACCCACAGGGTCTGGGGCCAACGTCCTGACTTTC	CASSPPTGSGANVLTF
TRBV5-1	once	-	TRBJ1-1	TGCGCCAGCAGCACGAGGACACCCGGCCAACTCGACACTGAAGCTTTCTTT	CASSTRTPGQLDTEAFF
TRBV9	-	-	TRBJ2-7	TGTGCCAGCAGCGTAGGGCCCACAGCCCCGGAGCAGTACTTC	CASSVGPTAPEQYF
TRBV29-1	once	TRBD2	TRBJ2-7	TGCAGCATCTTGGGGCGGGGGGCTTGGGACGAGCAGTACTTC	CSILGRGAWDEQYF
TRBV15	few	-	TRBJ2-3	TGTGCCACCAGCAGAGGAGGGTCCCGCTTAGCGCAGTATTTT	CATSRGGSRLAQYF
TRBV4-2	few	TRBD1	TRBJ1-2	TGTGCCAGCAGCTGGGACAGGATTGCCTATGGCTACACCTTC	CASSWDRIAYGYTF